The clone carrying this T cell receptor (beta chain) was seen once. Antigen unknown. This sample was taken from a study of T cells in Graves' hyperthyroidism and ophthalmopathy. Study-wide findings and caveats: Most thyroid-expanded clonotypes above 0.001 were also found in blood.

The CDR3 spans 13 residues. Germline values: CDR1 SGHAT, CDR2 FQNNGV. Trimming took off 6 bases at V and 6 bases at J, with 12 bases between the two ends. TCR beta CDR3 sequences were amplified from RNA transcripts. The TCR CDR3 was amplified in a first-round RT-PCR using the HTBI primer set. TCRdb used MiXCR to reprocess the multiplex PCR reads, holding one entry per CDR3 protein. The sample shows 500,000 to 600,000 distinct CDR3 sequences, 16% of them seen only once. These patients, aged 18 to 65, had recently diagnosed hyperthyroidism lasting under 2 months. The diagnoses drew upon clinical symptoms, serum thyroxine and TRAb, thyroid ultrasound and orbital computed tomography. This sample holds PBMCs from 10 ml fresh peripheral blood.

The J gene is TRBJ2-1, the V gene TRBV11-2; D may be TRBD1 (5 bases). The sequenced material came from blood. The source is a woman aged 18 to 35 with Graves' hyperthyroidism. The CDR3 loop is CASSLGRVNEQFF. DNA for the CDR3: TGTGCCAGCAGTTTGGGCAGGGTCAATGAGCAGTTCTTC.